This TCR beta chain was found in a study of tumor-infiltrating lymphocytes in localized non-small cell lung cancer. In this sample, this clone turned up once. No antigen is known for it. Study results and caveats: IM1 and IM2 tumors showed no difference in T-cell fraction. Technical variation could not be separated from intratumor heterogeneity here.

CDR1 MGHRA and CDR2 YSYEKL come from the germline V gene. Trimming shortened V by 0 bases and J by 1 base, and 16 bases separated the two germline ends. The CDR3 has 17 amino acids. Measured with immunoSEQ multiplex PCR; TCRdb has only the in-frame clones, and not every one. The repertoire includes over 5,500 clones, 74% of them detected once, and 6.5% to 7.5% sits in the top ten. The V and J genes are TRBV4-1 and TRBJ2-7; D may be TRBD2 (5 bases). The sequenced material came from uninvolved lung tissue not adjacent to the tumor. This sequence was found in a human donor with non-small cell lung cancer. CDR3 sequence reads: CASSQDSVGSLSYEQYF. The CDR3 DNA reads as TGCGCCAGCAGCCAAGATAGCGTAGGGAGTCTATCCTACGAGCAGTACTTC.